This is a list of T cell receptor beta chains from one sample in a study of beta chain features in type 1 diabetes. The protocol was immunoSEQ multiplex PCR, while the TCRdb copy is restricted to in-frame clones and leaves out a portion. The table records 200,000 to 250,000 clones, 9.6% of them present only once. Material: naive CD4+ T cells from blood. The receptor source for this set is a woman younger than 35 in good health. The CDR3 runs from the conserved cysteine through the conserved F or W. The D gene is left open where the match is weak. Expanded clones get a size class; other rows say once, few or many, or leave the size out.

D gene: .; J gene: TRBJ1-5; V gene: TRBV6-1; clone size: .; CDR3 protein: CASSEASPVNQPQHF; CDR3 DNA: TGTGCCAGCAGTGAAGCATCACCGGTAAATCAGCCCCAGCATTTT
D gene: TRBD2; J gene: TRBJ2-7; V gene: TRBV19; clone size: .; CDR3 protein: CASTPGQGGNEQYF; CDR3 DNA: TGTGCCAGTACCCCTGGCCAGGGAGGGAACGAGCAGTACTTC
D gene: TRBD2; J gene: TRBJ2-1; V gene: TRBV19; clone size: .; CDR3 protein: CASRPRASGSLNEQFF; CDR3 DNA: TGTGCCAGTAGACCCCGGGCTAGCGGGAGTCTCAATGAGCAGTTCTTC
D gene: TRBD2; J gene: TRBJ2-3; V gene: TRBV9; clone size: .; CDR3 protein: CASSVGLAGGLMTDTQYF; CDR3 DNA: TGTGCCAGCAGCGTAGGGCTAGCGGGGGGACTGATGACAGATACGCAGTATTTT
D gene: .; J gene: TRBJ1-1; V gene: TRBV4-1; clone size: .; CDR3 protein: CASSQDTRASEYTEAFF; CDR3 DNA: TGCGCCAGCAGCCAAGATACCCGCGCTTCGGAGTACACTGAAGCTTTCTTT
D gene: .; J gene: TRBJ2-2; V gene: TRBV5-4; clone size: .; CDR3 protein: CASSLDQGLTGELFF; CDR3 DNA: TGTGCCAGCAGCTTGGATCAGGGGCTCACCGGGGAGCTGTTTTTT
D gene: TRBD1; J gene: TRBJ2-7; V gene: TRBV5-4; clone size: few; CDR3 protein: CASSPGQDSYEQYF; CDR3 DNA: TGTGCCAGCAGCCCGGGACAGGACTCCTACGAGCAGTACTTC
D gene: .; J gene: TRBJ1-2; V gene: TRBV6-5; clone size: .; CDR3 protein: CASSTQGGYTF; CDR3 DNA: TGTGCCAGCAGCACACAGGGTGGCTACACCTTC
D gene: .; J gene: TRBJ2-5; V gene: TRBV6-1; clone size: few; CDR3 protein: CASSDSEVQETQYF; CDR3 DNA: TGTGCCAGCAGTGATAGTGAGGTCCAAGAGACCCAGTACTTC
D gene: .; J gene: TRBJ1-1; V gene: TRBV5-4; clone size: .; CDR3 protein: CASSSPSGGGTEAFF; CDR3 DNA: TGTGCCAGCAGCAGCCCCAGCGGGGGCGGGACTGAAGCTTTCTTT
D gene: TRBD2; J gene: TRBJ2-5; V gene: TRBV5-4; clone size: few; CDR3 protein: CASSQPETSGSETQYF; CDR3 DNA: TGTGCCAGCAGCCAGCCAGAGACTAGCGGGAGTGAGACCCAGTACTTC
D gene: TRBD1; J gene: TRBJ2-7; V gene: TRBV7-6; clone size: many; CDR3 protein: CASSTGQHYEQYF; CDR3 DNA: TGTGCCAGCAGCACGGGACAGCACTACGAGCAGTACTTC
D gene: TRBD1; J gene: TRBJ1-2; V gene: TRBV6-1; clone size: .; CDR3 protein: CASSAGQGAMTYGYTF; CDR3 DNA: TGTGCCAGCAGTGCGGGACAGGGGGCGATGACCTATGGCTACACCTTC
D gene: TRBD2; J gene: TRBJ2-1; V gene: TRBV7-9; clone size: few; CDR3 protein: CASSLRGLAAEPPYNEQFF; CDR3 DNA: TGTGCCAGCAGCTTAAGGGGACTAGCGGCGGAACCCCCCTACAATGAGCAGTTCTTC
D gene: .; J gene: TRBJ2-1; V gene: TRBV9; clone size: few; CDR3 protein: CASSVSSTVSYNEQFF; CDR3 DNA: TGTGCCAGCAGCGTATCTAGCACGGTTTCCTACAATGAGCAGTTCTTC
D gene: TRBD1; J gene: TRBJ2-7; V gene: TRBV10-3; clone size: .; CDR3 protein: CATGSGTGSYEQYF; CDR3 DNA: TGTGCCACCGGGTCCGGGACAGGGTCTTACGAGCAGTACTTC
D gene: .; J gene: TRBJ2-5; V gene: TRBV29-1; clone size: many; CDR3 protein: CSVQGLETQYF; CDR3 DNA: TGCAGCGTTCAGGGATTGGAGACCCAGTACTTC
D gene: TRBD2; J gene: TRBJ2-1; V gene: TRBV11-3; clone size: .; CDR3 protein: CASSLSGTSAGEQFF; CDR3 DNA: TGTGCCAGCAGCCTATCCGGGACTAGTGCCGGGGAGCAGTTCTTC
D gene: TRBD1; J gene: TRBJ2-7; V gene: TRBV28; clone size: .; CDR3 protein: CASSDAGTGIEQYF; CDR3 DNA: TGTGCCAGCAGCGACGCCGGGACAGGGATCGAGCAGTACTTC
D gene: TRBD2; J gene: TRBJ2-1; V gene: TRBV5-4; clone size: .; CDR3 protein: CASSFRLGEGNEQFF; CDR3 DNA: TGTGCCAGCAGCTTCAGGCTAGGGGAGGGCAATGAGCAGTTCTTC
D gene: TRBD2; J gene: TRBJ2-7; V gene: TRBV5-4; clone size: few; CDR3 protein: CASRPAGLAGHEQYF; CDR3 DNA: TGTGCCAGCAGGCCGGCAGGCCTAGCGGGACACGAGCAGTACTTC
D gene: .; J gene: TRBJ1-4; V gene: TRBV11-2; clone size: .; CDR3 protein: CASRGGTNEKLFF; CDR3 DNA: TGTGCCAGCCGAGGAGGAACTAATGAAAAACTGTTTTTT
D gene: .; J gene: TRBJ1-4; V gene: TRBV30; clone size: .; CDR3 protein: CAFSSSTNEKLFF; CDR3 DNA: TGTGCCTTTTCGAGCTCAACTAATGAAAAACTGTTTTTT
D gene: .; J gene: TRBJ1-5; V gene: TRBV28; clone size: .; CDR3 protein: CASSLVGTLLPQHF; CDR3 DNA: TGTGCCAGCAGTTTAGTGGGCACTTTACTGCCCCAGCATTTT
D gene: TRBD2; J gene: TRBJ2-3; V gene: TRBV9; clone size: .; CDR3 protein: CASSVAPLSGGILSTDTQYF; CDR3 DNA: TGTGCCAGCAGCGTAGCCCCCCTTAGCGGGGGGATACTCAGCACAGATACGCAGTATTTT
D gene: .; J gene: TRBJ1-2; V gene: TRBV25-1; clone size: .; CDR3 protein: CASSESVGYTF; CDR3 DNA: TGTGCCAGCAGTGAATCAGTTGGCTACACCTTC
D gene: TRBD2; J gene: TRBJ2-5; V gene: TRBV5-1; clone size: .; CDR3 protein: CASTRAGVQETQYF; CDR3 DNA: TGCGCCAGCACGCGAGCGGGAGTCCAAGAGACCCAGTACTTC
D gene: TRBD2; J gene: TRBJ2-1; V gene: TRBV10-1; clone size: few; CDR3 protein: CAGPGLAYNEQFF; CDR3 DNA: TGCGCCGGTCCGGGACTAGCCTACAATGAGCAGTTCTTC
D gene: TRBD2; J gene: TRBJ2-1; V gene: TRBV5-1; clone size: few; CDR3 protein: CASSPGLIAGGSDEQFF; CDR3 DNA: TGCGCCAGCAGCCCAGGCTTGATAGCGGGAGGTAGCGATGAGCAGTTCTTC
D gene: TRBD1; J gene: TRBJ2-1; V gene: TRBV2; clone size: few; CDR3 protein: CASSGDRGYNEQFF; CDR3 DNA: TGTGCCAGCAGTGGGGACAGGGGATACAATGAGCAGTTCTTC
D gene: .; J gene: TRBJ1-3; V gene: TRBV18; clone size: .; CDR3 protein: CASSPREGRGGNTIYF; CDR3 DNA: TGTGCCAGCTCACCACGTGAGGGTCGTGGTGGAAACACCATATATTTT
D gene: TRBD2; J gene: TRBJ2-6; V gene: TRBV14; clone size: .; CDR3 protein: CASSQEEGGTSPSGANVLTF; CDR3 DNA: TGTGCCAGCAGCCAAGAAGAAGGGGGGACTAGCCCCTCTGGGGCCAACGTCCTGACTTTC
D gene: TRBD2; J gene: TRBJ2-5; V gene: TRBV30; clone size: .; CDR3 protein: CAWSAWKRGGETQYF; CDR3 DNA: TGTGCCTGGAGTGCCTGGAAGCGGGGGGGGGAGACCCAGTACTTC
D gene: TRBD2; J gene: TRBJ2-3; V gene: TRBV29-1; clone size: .; CDR3 protein: CSVAAGGPTDTQYF; CDR3 DNA: TGCAGCGTTGCTGCGGGGGGCCCCACAGATACGCAGTATTTT
D gene: TRBD2; J gene: TRBJ2-7; V gene: TRBV18; clone size: .; CDR3 protein: CASSPSLVGRAFDEQYF; CDR3 DNA: TGTGCCAGCTCACCAAGTTTGGTCGGGAGGGCCTTCGACGAGCAGTACTTC
D gene: TRBD1; J gene: TRBJ2-3; V gene: TRBV6-1; clone size: few; CDR3 protein: CASSRDRVSDTQYF; CDR3 DNA: TGTGCCAGCAGTCGGGACAGGGTTTCAGATACGCAGTATTTT
D gene: TRBD1; J gene: TRBJ1-2; V gene: TRBV6-6; clone size: .; CDR3 protein: CASSYDRVNYGYTF; CDR3 DNA: TGTGCCAGCAGTTACGACAGGGTTAACTATGGCTACACCTTC
D gene: .; J gene: TRBJ2-1; V gene: TRBV6-6; clone size: few; CDR3 protein: CASRPGQYNEQFF; CDR3 DNA: TGTGCCAGCAGACCTGGACAGTATAATGAGCAGTTCTTC
D gene: TRBD2; J gene: TRBJ2-7; V gene: TRBV19; clone size: .; CDR3 protein: CASSIEHSTSGGPIYEQYF; CDR3 DNA: TGTGCCAGTAGTATAGAACACTCGACTAGCGGGGGACCTATTTACGAGCAGTACTTC
D gene: TRBD2; J gene: TRBJ2-5; V gene: TRBV6-5; clone size: few; CDR3 protein: CASRRGLARETQYF; CDR3 DNA: TGTGCCAGCAGACGGGGACTAGCACGAGAGACCCAGTACTTC
D gene: .; J gene: TRBJ2-7; V gene: TRBV18; clone size: few; CDR3 protein: CASSVTGTYEQYF; CDR3 DNA: TGTGCCAGCTCAGTCACCGGGACCTACGAGCAGTACTTC
D gene: .; J gene: TRBJ2-6; V gene: TRBV5-1; clone size: .; CDR3 protein: CASSPTVAGANVLTF; CDR3 DNA: TGCGCCAGCAGCCCCACAGTGGCGGGGGCCAACGTCCTGACTTTC
D gene: .; J gene: TRBJ2-5; V gene: TRBV6-4; clone size: .; CDR3 protein: CASSDNGGGTQYF; CDR3 DNA: TGTGCCAGCAGTGACAATGGAGGAGGGACCCAGTACTTC
D gene: .; J gene: TRBJ1-4; V gene: TRBV10-3; clone size: .; CDR3 protein: CAISVGQNEKLFF; CDR3 DNA: TGTGCCATCAGTGTGGGCCAGAATGAAAAACTGTTTTTT
D gene: .; J gene: TRBJ1-5; V gene: TRBV10-3; clone size: few; CDR3 protein: CASNTREDQPQHF; CDR3 DNA: TGTGCCAGCAATACCAGGGAGGATCAGCCCCAGCATTTT
D gene: .; J gene: TRBJ1-5; V gene: TRBV7-2; clone size: few; CDR3 protein: CASSLAGGSNQPQHF; CDR3 DNA: TGTGCCAGCAGCTTAGCGGGGGGGAGCAATCAGCCCCAGCATTTT
D gene: .; J gene: TRBJ2-1; V gene: TRBV5-1; clone size: few; CDR3 protein: CASSLVGGSNNEQFF; CDR3 DNA: TGCGCCAGCAGCTTGGTGGGAGGTAGTAACAATGAGCAGTTCTTC
D gene: TRBD2; J gene: TRBJ2-7; V gene: TRBV5-1; clone size: few; CDR3 protein: CASSLLDSGRAGEQYF; CDR3 DNA: TGCGCCAGCAGCCTCCTTGATAGCGGGAGGGCGGGCGAGCAGTACTTC
D gene: TRBD1; J gene: TRBJ1-1; V gene: TRBV15; clone size: few; CDR3 protein: CATSNLGGQPNTEAFF; CDR3 DNA: TGTGCCACCAGCAACTTGGGGGGACAGCCGAACACTGAAGCTTTCTTT